Shown below are 20 T cell receptor beta chains from a single sample sequenced in a study of shared clonotypes between healthy human individuals. Assay: immunoSEQ multiplex PCR; the TCRdb copy retains only in-frame clones and omits some. The sample lists over 1.5 million clones; nearly 99% were seen once. Input material: naive CD4+ T cells sorted from blood. Subset of the sample: CD45RA+ positively selected. The origin of the receptors is a man aged 25-40 years in good health.

This clone was recorded only once. This sequence joins TRBV4-2 and TRBJ2-7; 13 bases match TRBD2. Germline CDR1 and CDR2: LGHNA and YNFKEQ. J was trimmed by 3 bases and V by 0 bases; bases with no gene match: 11. This CDR3 is built from 19 residues. The CDR3 reads CASSQDPLPGLAGNYEQYF. Here the CDR3 DNA reads TGTGCCAGCAGCCAAGACCCTCTACCGGGACTAGCGGGGAACTACGAGCAGTACTTC.

The chain carries TRBV2 and TRBJ2-2; 10 bases match TRBD2. Germline trimming cut 3 bases from V and 7 bases from J; bases unmatched to any gene: 8. Germline CDR1 is SNHLY and CDR2 is FYNNEI. There are 16 residues in the CDR3. The CDR3 DNA sequence: TGTGCCAGCAGTGACACCGGGACTAGCGCTGTCGGGGAGCTGTTTTTT. Protein product: CASSDTGTSAVGELFF.

This clone has a single count. V and J are TRBV18 and TRBJ1-5; 7 nucleotides line up with TRBD1. Germline CDR1 and CDR2: KGHSH and LQKENI. This CDR3 contains 14 residues. V was pared by 3 bases and J by 5 bases, with 4 bases of the junction left unmatched. The CDR3 DNA follows: TGTGCCAGCTCACCTCGGGACAGCCATCAGCCCCAGCATTTT. Translation: CASSPRDSHQPQHF.

The chain carries TRBV4-3 and TRBJ2-2; 9 bases are a match to TRBD2. The CDR3 is 18 amino acids. J gave up 7 bases and V 3 bases, and 15 bases lay outside the gene matches. CDR1 is LGHNA and CDR2 is YSLEER in the germline V gene. CDR3 residues: CASSQASGAGGPFGELFF. The CDR3 bases are TGCGCCAGCAGCCAGGCTAGTGGGGCGGGAGGGCCTTTCGGGGAGCTGTTTTTT.

CDR3 in amino acids: CASSLRPVRKLNTEAFF. The CDR3, as DNA: TGTGCCAGCAGTTTAAGGCCGGTCCGAAAGCTGAACACTGAAGCTTTCTTT. This chain links TRBV28 with TRBJ1-1; D gene unclear. The V end was cut by 2 bases, the J end by 0 bases, with 16 bases between. Germline V lookup: CDR1 MDHEN, CDR2 SYDVKM. This CDR3 is 17 amino acids long.

This chain connects TRBV13 to TRBJ2-3; D possibly corresponds to TRBD2 (5 bases). CDR1 is PRHDT and CDR2 is FYEKMQ in the germline V gene (reference sequence). The CDR3 consists of 14 residues. Trimming shortened V by 0 bases and J by 7 bases, and 11 bases separated the two germline ends. DNA for the CDR3: TGTGCCAGCAGCTTAGGTAGCCGCGGGTATACGCAGTATTTT. Amino acid sequence: CASSLGSRGYTQYF.

This chain connects TRBV7-2 to TRBJ2-3; D gene unclear. V dropped 0 bases and J dropped 8 bases, with 21 bases sitting between them. Germline V gene sequence: CDR1 SGHTA, CDR2 FQGNSA. The CDR3 runs 17 residues. Here the CDR3 DNA reads TGTGCCAGCAGCTTAGCGGGCGGCAAAATCGGTCCGGCTACGCAGTATTTT. Protein sequence: CASSLAGGKIGPATQYF.

This chain links TRBV19 with TRBJ2-2, with 14 bases aligning to TRBD2. Per the germline V gene, CDR1 is LNHDA and CDR2 is SQIVND (reference sequence). Unmatched junction bases numbered 12, after V lost 7 bases and J lost 8 bases. This CDR3 region has 17 residues. CDR3 amino acids: CASTSSGLAGAEGELFF. The CDR3 DNA is TGTGCCAGTACCTCATCGGGACTAGCGGGAGCGGAGGGGGAGCTGTTTTTT.

The chain couples TRBV6-5 to TRBJ2-7; D call uncertain. The CDR3 contains 12 residues. Trimming stripped 5 bases from V and 2 bases from J, with 7 bases between. Germline loops: CDR1 MNHEY, CDR2 SVGAGI. The CDR3 coding sequence is TGTGCCAGCAGTCCCCTCCCCTACGAGCAGTACTTC. It is translated as CASSPLPYEQYF.

This rearrangement joins TRBV23-1 to TRBJ2-1, with D unresolved. TRBV23-1 is marked as an open reading frame, function uncertain. Trimming removed 4 bases from V and 7 bases from J, with 11 bases in between. This CDR3 is built from 13 residues. For the CDR3, the DNA is TGCGCCAGCAGTCTCGGACGGGTTAATGAGCAGTTCTTC. This codes for CASSLGRVNEQFF.

The chain combines TRBV14 with TRBJ2-1, with TRBD2 matching over 13 bases. The CDR3 runs to 16 residues. The V segment lost 1 base and the J segment 6 bases; nucleotides outside the gene matches: 3. CDR1 SGHDN and CDR2 FVKESK come from the germline V gene. The CDR3 sequence: CASSQALAGGVNEQFF. In DNA form, the CDR3 reads TGTGCCAGCAGCCAAGCACTAGCGGGAGGGGTCAATGAGCAGTTCTTC.

A note on this clone: In the same sample, other DNA sequences code for this CDR3. The J gene is TRBJ1-2, the V gene TRBV28; D not certain. The CDR3 is 12 residues long. Trimming removed 6 bases at V and 5 bases at J, with 10 bases between. Germline values: CDR1 MDHEN, CDR2 SYDVKM. The DNA of the CDR3 is TGTGCCAGCAGCCCTGGATTTTATGGCTACACCTTC. Translating gives CASSPGFYGYTF.

The chain employs TRBV28 and TRBJ2-3; 10 positions match TRBD2. V was clipped by 7 bases and J by 3 bases; unmatched bases: 10. The CDR3 consists of 16 residues. Germline values: CDR1 MDHEN, CDR2 SYDVKM. DNA of the CDR3: TGTGCCAGCACCAAGAGCGGGAGGGGGGGGACAGATACGCAGTATTTT. It yields the protein CASTKSGRGGTDTQYF.

The chain carries TRBV7-9 and TRBJ2-7; 7 bases line up with TRBD1. This CDR3 is built from 18 residues. CDR1 is SEHNR and CDR2 is FQNEAQ in the germline V gene (reference sequence). V gave up 0 bases and J gave up 3 bases; unmatched junction bases: 14. Written as DNA, the CDR3 is TGTGCCAGCAGCTTAGCGCATCGGTCGTCGGGACAGCACTACGAGCAGTACTTC. Translation gives CASSLAHRSSGQHYEQYF.

The rearrangement uses TRBV6-1 and TRBJ1-2; maybe TRBD1 (6 bases). The CDR3 is made up of 14 amino acids. Trimming pared 5 bases from V and 3 bases from J, leaving 13 bases between. CDR1 and CDR2 from the germline V gene are MNHNS and SASEGT. Here the CDR3 DNA reads TGTGCCAGCAGTAACAGGGAGAGCTACTATGGCTACACCTTC. This encodes CASSNRESYYGYTF.

The CDR3 DNA reads as TGCGCCAGCAGCTTTGGGGACAGGGGAGGGGACTATGGCTACACCTTC. Translation gives CASSFGDRGGDYGYTF. The V and J genes are TRBV5-1 and TRBJ1-2; 10 positions match TRBD1. V lost 2 bases and J lost 3; bases outside the gene matches: 7. Per the germline V gene, CDR1 is SGHRS and CDR2 is YFSETQ. The length of the CDR3 is 16 residues.

The chain links TRBV7-2 to TRBJ1-5; no reliable D call. V was cut by 5 bases and J by 4 bases, with 9 bases left in between. Germline loops: CDR1 SGHTA, CDR2 FQGNSA. This CDR3 contains 13 residues. CDR3 sequence: CASSPEDNQPQHF. CDR3 in DNA: TGTGCCAGCAGCCCCGAGGATAATCAGCCCCAGCATTTT.

The chain employs TRBV7-9 and TRBJ2-1, with 12 bases aligning to TRBD1. Germline V lookup: CDR1 SEHNR, CDR2 FQNEAQ (reference sequence). The junction had 5 bases not matched to a gene; V was cut back by 0 bases and J by 8 bases. The CDR3 runs 16 residues. The CDR3 DNA is TGTGCCAGCAGCTTAGCCTCGGGACAGGGGGCCCATGAGCAGTTCTTC. Its translation: CASSLASGQGAHEQFF.

This clone was recorded only once. This chain links TRBV10-3 with TRBJ2-7; TRBD2 matches at 9 bases. Per the germline V gene, CDR1 is ENHRY and CDR2 is SYGVKD. The J segment lost 5 bases and the V segment lost 7 bases, leaving 6 bases of the junction unmatched. This CDR3 has 13 amino acids. CDR3 region: CAIKLAGIHEQYF. The CDR3 DNA is TGTGCCATCAAGCTAGCGGGAATCCACGAGCAGTACTTC.

The V and J genes are TRBV27 and TRBJ2-7, with 11 bases that match TRBD2. The V gene end was trimmed by 0 bases and the J gene end by 1 base; junction bases not matched to a gene: 5. Per germline, CDR1 MNHEY and CDR2 SMNVEV (reference sequence). The CDR3 sequence is 17 residues long. The CDR3 spells CASSLSSTSGRSYEQYF. The CDR3 bases are TGTGCCAGCAGTTTATCTTCTACTAGCGGGAGATCCTACGAGCAGTACTTC.